The clone carrying this T cell receptor (beta chain) was recorded a few times. Its antigen is not known. These data come from a study of OX40 agonist ivuxolimab in advanced cancers. Study-wide context: Patients undergoing dose escalation presented with hepatocellular carcinoma, melanoma, renal cell or head and neck cancer.

Produced via immunoSEQ multiplex PCR; TCRdb's table is partial and in-frame only. The data contain around 64,000 clones, 80% to 85% of them seen just once; the ten biggest clones take up roughly 7.9%. V lost 3 bases to trimming and J lost 0 bases, with 15 bases between them. CDR3 length: 17 amino acids. Germline loops: CDR1 LNHDA, CDR2 SQIVND (reference sequence). Study outcomes and limitations: With doses of 0.1-3.0 mg/kg, partial responders showed among the lowest clonal expansion.

The sequenced sample was CD4+ or CD8+ T cells sorted from blood, obtained in a trial of the OX40 agonist ivuxolimab. The chain joins TRBV19 to TRBJ1-3; no definite D call. The receptor was isolated from an adult with an advanced solid tumor such as melanoma, head and neck, liver or kidney cancer. As DNA, the CDR3 is TGTGCCAGTAGTATCCCCCTCCGATCGTACTCTGGAAACACCATATATTTT. Translation gives CASSIPLRSYSGNTIYF.